Below are 19 T cell receptor beta chains sequenced from a single sample in a study of blood T cell dynamics during melanoma immunotherapy. Data came from immunoSEQ multiplex PCR; TCRdb stores just in-frame clones and leaves some out. The profile covers roughly 3,400 clones, with around 92% appearing a single time and approximately 0.46% taken by the ten largest. Time point here: pre-treatment baseline. The sample was effector memory CD8+ T cells from blood, taken from a patient treated with checkpoint blockade. All receptors come from a human donor with melanoma.

The J gene is TRBJ1-6, the V gene TRBV27; no definite D call. CDR1 is MNHEY, CDR2 SMNVEV, per germline (reference sequence). Trimming shortened V by 2 bases and J by 9 bases, and 17 bases separated the two germline ends. The CDR3 sequence is 16 residues long. The CDR3 here is CASSLRSAVVGSPLHF. The CDR3 nucleotides read TGTGCCAGCAGTTTAAGGTCGGCGGTCGTCGGTTCACCCCTCCACTTT.

The V gene is TRBV10-3, the J gene TRBJ2-3, with TRBD2 identical over 7 bases. CDR3 size: 16 residues. CDR1 is ENHRY and CDR2 is SYGVKD in the germline V gene. The junction had 9 bases not matched to a gene; V was cut back by 6 bases and J by 0 bases. The DNA for the CDR3 is TGTGCCATCAGATCTGGGGAGGGGACTAGCACAGATACGCAGTATTTT. It codes for CAIRSGEGTSTDTQYF.

This sequence joins TRBV7-2 and TRBJ2-3, with 13 bases identical to TRBD2. There are 15 residues in the CDR3. Germline lookup yields CDR1 SGHTA and CDR2 FQGNSA. The ends lost 5 bases at V and 4 bases at J; junction bases unmatched: 3. CDR3 nucleotide sequence: TGTGCCAGCAGCCTAACTAGCGGGAGGGCAGATACGCAGTATTTT. It codes for CASSLTSGRADTQYF.

V and J are TRBV28 and TRBJ2-5; D might be TRBD1 (6 bases). CDR1 MDHEN and CDR2 SYDVKM come from the germline V gene. Trimming left V 6 bases short and J 2 bases short, with 13 bases between. The CDR3 is 14 amino acids. In DNA form, the CDR3 reads TGTGCCAGCAGAGACGGGACACAGCAAGAGACCCAGTACTTC. Its protein is CASRDGTQQETQYF.

The chain combines TRBV27 with TRBJ2-7, with 7 bases fitting TRBD1. Germline values: CDR1 MNHEY, CDR2 SMNVEV (reference sequence). This CDR3 comprises 16 residues. The V and J ends lost 3 bases and 0 bases, in that order; junction bases with no gene match: 8. This CDR3 reads CASSLIGTESSYEQYF. As DNA, the CDR3 is TGTGCCAGCAGTTTGATCGGGACAGAAAGCTCCTACGAGCAGTACTTC.

The chain employs TRBV7-9 and TRBJ2-5; no firm D call. The J call may not be correct, given that the DNA end is closer to TRBJ2-7. Germline CDR1 SEHNR, CDR2 FQNEAQ (reference sequence). The CDR3 consists of 12 residues. This CDR3 reads CASKTGPYEQYF. CDR3 in DNA: TGTGCCAGCAAAACTGGACCCTACGAGCAGTACTTC.

This clone has only a few counts. V usage is TRBV27 and J usage is TRBJ1-2, with 8 bases fitting TRBD1. V shed 5 bases and J 3 bases; nucleotides not matched to a gene: 5. From germline, CDR1 is MNHEY and CDR2 SMNVEV (reference sequence). The CDR3 is 14 amino acids. The CDR3 reads CASSMTGEDYGYTF. The CDR3, as DNA: TGTGCCAGCAGTATGACAGGGGAAGACTATGGCTACACCTTC.

This chain uses TRBV30 with TRBJ2-7; 7 bases agree with TRBD2. The CDR3 consists of 12 residues. The J segment lost 0 bases and the V segment lost 4 bases, leaving 0 bases of the junction unmatched. Germline CDR1 GTSNPN, CDR2 SVGIG (reference sequence). CDR3 amino acids: CAWTSGSYEQYF. The CDR3 nucleotides are TGTGCCTGGACTAGCGGCTCCTACGAGCAGTACTTC.

The chain links TRBV6-6 to TRBJ1-2, with 11 bases that match TRBD1. This CDR3 has 16 amino acids. V shed 3 bases, J shed 5 bases, and the junction held 8 bases outside the gene matches. Germline V gene sequence: CDR1 MNHNY, CDR2 SVGAGI (reference sequence). CDR3 DNA sequence: TGTGCCAGCAGTTATGTCGGGACAGGGGGGAGGTATGGCTACACCTTC. This codes for CASSYVGTGGRYGYTF.

The chain links TRBV30 to TRBJ2-1, with D perhaps matching TRBD1 (6 bases). Germline V gene sequence: CDR1 GTSNPN, CDR2 SVGIG (reference sequence). V dropped 2 bases and J dropped 2 bases, with 16 bases sitting between them. This CDR3 spans 16 amino acids. The DNA of the CDR3 is TGTGCCTGGAGTTTATGGACAGAAGGTCCCTACAATGAGCAGTTCTTC. It specifies CAWSLWTEGPYNEQFF.

The chain has TRBV27 and TRBJ2-7, with D maybe TRBD1 (6 bases). Trimming took off 3 bases at V and 0 bases at J, with 12 bases between the two ends. Germline CDR1 is MNHEY and CDR2 is SMNVEV (reference sequence). CDR3 length: 15 residues. The CDR3 region has the DNA TGTGCCAGCAGTTTCGCGCCAGGGGTCTCCTACGAGCAGTACTTC. Translation: CASSFAPGVSYEQYF.

V usage is TRBV5-5 and J usage is TRBJ2-1, with 7 positions matching TRBD2. The CDR3 length is 16 residues. Germline trimming cut 0 bases from V and 8 bases from J; bases unmatched to any gene: 11. Germline V gene data show CDR1 as SGHKS and CDR2 as YYEKEE (reference sequence). The CDR3 reads CASSLAMTSPPDEQFF. DNA for the CDR3: TGTGCCAGCAGCTTGGCGATGACTAGCCCCCCAGATGAGCAGTTCTTC.

The chain has TRBV4-3 and TRBJ1-6; D possibly corresponds to TRBD1 (6 bases). With 2 bases removed from V and 9 bases from J, the gap between germline ends came to 11 bases. The germline V gene encodes CDR1 LGHNA and CDR2 YSLEER. This CDR3 has 14 amino acids. The CDR3 reads CASSQQGFGSPLHF. The CDR3 nucleotides read TGCGCCAGCAGCCAACAGGGGTTCGGTTCACCCCTCCACTTT.

The V and J genes are TRBV27 and TRBJ2-1; 14 bases map to TRBD2. This CDR3 has 17 residues. Germline CDR1 reads MNHEY; CDR2 reads SMNVEV (reference sequence). The J segment lost 6 bases and the V segment lost 5 bases, leaving 9 bases of the junction unmatched. The CDR3 loop is CASSRLGTSGSLNEQFF. In nucleotides, the CDR3 is TGTGCCAGCAGTAGGCTTGGGACTAGCGGGAGTCTCAATGAGCAGTTCTTC.

The chain has TRBV27 and TRBJ2-1; a weak D match, TRBD1 (6 bases). Trimming removed 5 bases at V and 5 bases at J, with 16 bases between. The CDR3 extends over 15 amino acids. CDR1 is MNHEY and CDR2 is SMNVEV in the germline V gene (reference sequence). CDR3 in amino acids: CASSITTGHNNEQFF. DNA of the CDR3: TGTGCCAGCAGTATTACCACGGGACACAACAATGAGCAGTTCTTC.

The V gene is TRBV30, the J gene TRBJ2-5; TRBD2 agrees at 7 bases. The J call is in doubt because the DNA end fits TRBJ2-7 better. Germline values: CDR1 GTSNPN, CDR2 SVGIG (reference sequence). The CDR3 length is 14 residues. The CDR3 sequence: CAWNLGGTTYEQYF. Written as DNA, the CDR3 is TGTGCCTGGAACCTCGGCGGGACTACTTACGAGCAGTACTTC.

This clone was recorded only once. V gene TRBV9 combines with J gene TRBJ2-7; D call uncertain. CDR3 length: 14 amino acids. Trimming stripped 3 bases from V and 0 bases from J, with 10 bases between. Germline V lookup: CDR1 SGDLS, CDR2 YYNGEE. This CDR3 is CASSAEVYSYEQYF. The CDR3 DNA reads as TGTGCCAGCAGCGCCGAGGTGTACTCCTACGAGCAGTACTTC. The full variable domain, in which reference TRBV9 and TRBJ2-7 provide the parts outside the CDR3, is DSGVTQTPKHLITATGQRVTLRCSPRSGDLSVYWYQQSLDQGLQFLIQYYNGEERAKGNILERFSAQQFPDLHSELNLSSLELGDSALYFCASSAEVYSYEQYFGPGTRLTVT.

The J gene is TRBJ1-4, the V gene TRBV29-1; perhaps TRBD1 as D (5 bases). Germline V gene data show CDR1 as SQVTM and CDR2 as ANQGSEA. V gave up 7 bases and J gave up 6 bases, with 18 bases separating them. CDR3 length: 14 amino acids. The CDR3 region is CSANVRDPYEKLFF. The CDR3 nucleotides read TGCAGCGCTAACGTCAGGGACCCTTATGAAAAACTGTTTTTT.

The CDR3 spells CSVELGSAYGYTF. CDR3 nucleotides: TGCAGCGTTGAACTGGGGTCGGCCTATGGCTACACCTTC. This chain connects TRBV29-1 to TRBJ1-2; D gene unclear. This CDR3 is 13 amino acids long. V was clipped by 2 bases and J by 4 bases, with 11 bases between them. The germline CDR1 and CDR2 sequences are SQVTM and ANQGSEA.